These 6 T cell receptor beta chains originate from one sample sequenced in a study of cytomegalovirus exposure and HLA in healthy donors. PCR employed 60 Vbeta and 13 Jbeta primers. TCRdb keeps only in-frame clones here, not all; method: immunoSEQ multiplex PCR. The sample includes under 200,000 clones, about 75% seen only once; the top ten take around 15%. Material: PBMCs. These receptors originate from a man aged 50-59 years in good health and CMV-seropositive.

This clone was detected only a few times. The chain combines TRBV2 with TRBJ2-1; 8 positions match TRBD2. V gave up 8 bases and J gave up 5 bases; unmatched junction bases: 8. The germline V gene encodes CDR1 SNHLY and CDR2 FYNNEI. CDR3 length: 14 amino acids. CDR3 sequence (DNA): TGTGCCAGCGCTCGGGGGGGGGTGGACAATGAGCAGTTCTTC. Translation: CASARGGVDNEQFF.

The chain is built from TRBV18 and TRBJ2-6, with D tentatively TRBD1 (5 bases). V was clipped by 3 bases and J by 0 bases, with 12 bases between them. The CDR3 totals 17 residues. Germline V lookup: CDR1 KGHSH, CDR2 LQKENI. CDR3 in amino acids: CASSPRQTSSGANVLTF. Here the CDR3 DNA reads TGTGCCAGCTCACCTAGACAGACCTCCTCTGGGGCCAACGTCCTGACTTTC.

This sequence joins TRBV6-1 and TRBJ1-2; 7 bases map to TRBD1. The germline gives CDR1 MNHNS, CDR2 SASEGT. The CDR3 runs 15 residues. The V segment lost 8 bases and the J segment 2 bases; nucleotides outside the gene matches: 11. CDR3 protein: CASDIDRGGNYGYTF. The CDR3 bases are TGTGCCAGCGATATAGACCGAGGGGGCAACTATGGCTACACCTTC.

The chain uses TRBV5-6 and TRBJ1-2; 8 bases are a match to TRBD1. Germline V gives CDR1 SGHDT, CDR2 YYEEEE. The CDR3 is 17 residues long. V lost 3 bases, J lost 0 bases, and 10 bases stayed unmatched. This CDR3 is CASSSMTGAVANYGYTF. CDR3 sequence (DNA): TGTGCCAGCAGCTCGATGACAGGGGCGGTAGCTAACTATGGCTACACCTTC.

The chain carries TRBV30 and TRBJ2-3; 16 bases are shared with TRBD2. The CDR3 runs to 17 residues. Germline CDR1 and CDR2: GTSNPN and SVGIG (reference sequence). V was clipped by 3 bases and J by 4 bases; unmatched bases: 7. CDR3 sequence: CAWRFPGLAGGPDTQYF. As DNA, the CDR3 is TGTGCCTGGAGGTTCCCGGGACTAGCGGGGGGGCCAGATACGCAGTATTTT. The full variable domain, rest sourced from reference TRBV30 and TRBJ2-3, is SQTIHQWPATLVQPVGSPLSLECTVEGTSNPNLYWYRQAAGRGLQLLFYSVGIGQISSEVPQNLSASRPQDRQFILSSKKLLLSDSGFYLCAWRFPGLAGGPDTQYFGPGTRLTVL.

The V call is TRBV7-2, the J call TRBJ2-3; D not certain. The germline gives CDR1 SGHTA, CDR2 FQGNSA. The CDR3 is 14 amino acids. Trimming removed 3 bases from V and 3 bases from J, with 10 bases in between. The CDR3 spells CASSFSRVTDTQYF. The CDR3 coding sequence is TGTGCCAGCAGCTTCAGCCGGGTGACAGATACGCAGTATTTT.